This is a list of T cell receptor beta chains from one sample in a study of blood T cell repertoires in COVID-19. Clones were read by immunoSEQ multiplex PCR, and TCRdb kept only the in-frame ones, dropping some. Among about 150,000 clones listed, around 84% were seen once. Sequenced sample: peripheral blood. The receptors originated from an older man with acute or convalescent COVID-19. Each CDR3 is given with its conserved first and last residue. The order of the fields is clone size, J gene, D gene, V gene, CDR3 DNA, CDR3 protein. The D gene is left open where the match is weak. Clone size is given for some rows only: seen once, a few or many times, or a class if the clone is expanded.

. | TRBJ1-1 | TRBD1 | TRBV12-5 | TGTGCTAGTGGTTTGGTACGGGGGACCGGGACAGGGGGCATCACTGAAGCTTTCTTT | CASGLVRGTGTGGITEAFF
. | TRBJ1-1 | . | TRBV19 | TGTGCCAGTAGAACACCGAACACTGAAGCTTTCTTT | CASRTPNTEAFF
. | TRBJ1-2 | . | TRBV21-1 | TGTGCCAGCAGCAAAGAGGGCGCGGGGTGCCAGGGATTTCCCCCTTATGGCTACACCTTC | CASSKEGAGCQGFPPYGYTF
. | TRBJ2-4 | TRBD2 | TRBV12-5 | TGTGCTAGTGGTTTTCGGGCTAGCGGGGGGCAGGCCAAAAACATTCAGTACTTC | CASGFRASGGQAKNIQYF
. | TRBJ1-6 | TRBD1 | TRBV7-6 | TGTGCCAGCAGGCCCGGGACAGGGAATAATTCACCCCTCCACTTT | CASRPGTGNNSPLHF
few | TRBJ1-5 | . | TRBV11-2 | TGTGCCAGCAGCTTGGACGGGGGAGGAAAGCCCCAGCATTTT | CASSLDGGGKPQHF
few | TRBJ1-6 | TRBD1 | TRBV12-5 | TGTGCTAGTGGTTTGGGACAGGACAGGTATAATTCACCCCTCCACTTT | CASGLGQDRYNSPLHF
. | TRBJ1-3 | . | TRBV29-1 | TGCAGCGTTGATCTTCAGACTGGAAACACCATATATTTT | CSVDLQTGNTIYF
once | TRBJ1-1 | . | TRBV6-5 | TGTGCCAGCAGTTACGATCAGCGGGAGAACACTGAAGCTTTCTTT | CASSYDQRENTEAFF
. | TRBJ2-3 | TRBD2 | TRBV4-1 | TGCGCCAGCAGCCCTATGGGACTAGCGACCACAGATACGCAGTATTTT | CASSPMGLATTDTQYF
. | TRBJ2-7 | TRBD2 | TRBV24-1 | TGTGCCACCAGTGATCCAACTAGCGGGGGGACTCAGCAGTACTTC | CATSDPTSGGTQQYF
. | TRBJ1-5 | . | TRBV6-1 | TGTGCCAGCAGTGAAGCGCTCTTCGGAACAGGGTATCAGCCCCAGCATTTT | CASSEALFGTGYQPQHF
once | TRBJ2-2 | . | TRBV24-1 | TGTGCCACCAAGTGGTTTCACAGGGTGGACACCGGGGAGCTGTTTTTT | CATKWFHRVDTGELFF
. | TRBJ1-1 | . | TRBV11-2 | TGTGCCAGCAGTTCAGACAGGAACACTGAAGCTTTCTTT | CASSSDRNTEAFF
. | TRBJ1-5 | . | TRBV28 | TGTGCCAGCAGTCCCGGGTCGGGGGGCTATCAGCCCCAGCATTTT | CASSPGSGGYQPQHF
few | TRBJ1-5 | . | TRBV27 | TGTGCCAGCAGTTCCAGACAGAGCAATCAGCCCCAGCATTTT | CASSSRQSNQPQHF
once | TRBJ2-4 | TRBD1 | TRBV28 | TGTGCCAGCAGTTCCTCCGGGGGACAGGGGAACATTCAGTACTTC | CASSSSGGQGNIQYF
once | TRBJ2-1 | . | TRBV27 | TGTGCCAGCAAGAGCGGGCCCGGCAATGAGCAGTTCTTC | CASKSGPGNEQFF
few | TRBJ1-6 | . | TRBV5-4 | TGTGCCAGCAGCCAGGACGGGGGTAGGCCCCTCCACTTT | CASSQDGGRPLHF
. | TRBJ2-3 | . | TRBV18 | TGTGCCAGCTCACCCTCTAGGGTTTCAGGGACAGATACGCAGTATTTT | CASSPSRVSGTDTQYF
few | TRBJ2-1 | . | TRBV3-1/TRBV3-2 | TGTGCCAGCAGCCTAGCGGTGGAGCGGACAGGTGAGCAGTTCTTC | CASSLAVERTGEQFF
. | TRBJ2-1 | TRBD2 | TRBV11-1 | TGTGCCAGCAGCCCCACTAGCGGGGGGTACAATGAGCAGTTCTTC | CASSPTSGGYNEQFF
. | TRBJ1-5 | . | TRBV28 | TGTGCCAGCAGTTTGTCCAGGATTGTAAAGTCCCAGCATTTT | CASSLSRIVKSQHF
. | TRBJ1-1 | . | TRBV19 | TGTGCCAGTAGTCTGACAGTGGGGAACACTGAAGCTTTCTTT | CASSLTVGNTEAFF
. | TRBJ1-2 | . | TRBV27 | TGTGCCAGATCGAGGGAAGAAGGGGGCTACACCTTC | CARSREEGGYTF
once | TRBJ2-7 | . | TRBV28 | TGTGCCATAGGACATCCCTACGAGCAGTACTTC | CAIGHPYEQYF
. | TRBJ1-3 | . | TRBV7-9 | TGTGCCAGCAGCTTTCAGGGCTCTGGAAACACCATATATTTT | CASSFQGSGNTIYF
. | TRBJ1-1 | TRBD1 | TRBV29-1 | TGCAGCGTTCAAAGGACAGGGGAAAGTGGCACTGAAGCTTTCTTT | CSVQRTGESGTEAFF
once | TRBJ1-4 | . | TRBV30 | TGTGCCTGGCGACCCCGAACAGGGAACCGTGAAAAACTGTTTTTT | CAWRPRTGNREKLFF
. | TRBJ2-6 | . | TRBV28 | TGTGCCAGCACCTTGGGAGGGGGGAGCTCTGGGGCCAACGTCCTGACTTTC | CASTLGGGSSGANVLTF
. | TRBJ1-2 | . | TRBV5-5 | TGTGCCAGCAGCTTGTCCCCGTCAGGGCTTATGTCTGGCTACACCTTC | CASSLSPSGLMSGYTF
few | TRBJ2-2 | . | TRBV5-1 | TGCGCCAGCAGCTTGGATCCCGGACTACGGCACACCGGGGAGCTGTTTTTT | CASSLDPGLRHTGELFF